Detailed here is one T cell receptor beta chain. The target antigen is unknown. Other DNA sequences in this sample translate to the same CDR3. In germline, CDR1 is SGHAT, CDR2 FQNNGV. The CDR3 totals 17 residues. V was trimmed by 6 bases and J by 5 bases, leaving 20 bases between them. The data originate from a study of cytomegalovirus exposure and HLA in healthy donors. The overall study: Of the donors genotyped, several hundred in all, 80% to 85% fell in the Caucasian-associated ancestry cluster. Findings and caveats of the study: Some public TCRs appeared in many individuals, while most sequences were rare. A list of approximately 150 TCR beta chains associated with cytomegalovirus was given.

PCR amplification relied on 60 Vbeta primers (plus 13 Jbeta primers). Assay used: immunoSEQ multiplex PCR; TCRdb lists only in-frame clones, some missing. The table has around 150,000 clones, 68% seen once. The source is a man between 45 and 60 years old in good health and CMV-seronegative. Input material: PBMCs. The V call is TRBV11-2, the J call TRBJ1-6; D is ambiguous. The CDR3 reads CASSSLSLRRDNSPLHF. The CDR3 DNA reads as TGTGCCAGCAGTTCGTTAAGTTTGCGACGGGATAATTCACCCCTCCACTTT.